Presented here are 24 T cell receptor beta chains from one specimen sequenced in a study of shared T cell receptors in the human thymus. Some clones are missing from TCRdb's copy, which holds only in-frame ones; the method was immunoSEQ multiplex PCR. The table includes approximately 490,000 clones, 75% to 85% detected once. These data also formed part of another study, on human thymus T cells.

Sequencing was performed on thymocytes. These receptors were taken from a boy younger than two with a congenital heart defect.

J is TRBJ2-5 and V is TRBV11-2; 7 bases are a match to TRBD2. Judging by the DNA end, TRBJ2-7 fits better; the J call may be wrong. The germline CDR1 and CDR2 sequences are SGHAT and FQNNGV. The length of the CDR3 is 14 residues. DNA for the CDR3: TGTGCCAGCAGCCCCCGACTCACTAGCGACGAGCAGTACTTC. It yields the protein CASSPRLTSDEQYF.

This clone has a single count. The V gene is TRBV5-1, the J gene TRBJ1-1; D unresolved. V shed 0 bases and J shed 1 base, with 10 bases lying between them. The CDR3 contains 15 residues. Germline CDR1 reads SGHRS; CDR2 reads YFSETQ. DNA for the CDR3: TGCGCCAGCAGCTTGGGGCAGGATAAGAACACTGAAGCTTTCTTT. Translated: CASSLGQDKNTEAFF.

V usage is TRBV7-2 and J usage is TRBJ2-7, with 11 positions matching TRBD2. V shed 4 bases, J shed 2 bases, and the junction held 4 bases outside the gene matches. The CDR3 extends over 15 amino acids. The germline V gene has CDR1 SGHTA and CDR2 FQGNSA. CDR3 sequence reads: CASSSTSGNTYEQYF. The CDR3 region has the DNA TGTGCCAGCAGCTCGACTAGCGGGAACACCTACGAGCAGTACTTC.

The chain couples TRBV28 to TRBJ1-2, with D possibly matching TRBD1 (6 bases). Per germline, CDR1 MDHEN and CDR2 SYDVKM. V was shortened by 6 bases and J by 6 bases, with 20 bases between the two germline ends. The CDR3 runs 15 residues. CDR3 in amino acids: CASRSPRIRGDGYTF. DNA for the CDR3: TGTGCCAGCAGGTCGCCCCGGATCAGGGGAGATGGCTACACCTTC.

This chain links TRBV4-1 with TRBJ1-5; 9 bases agree with TRBD1. Trimming removed 4 bases from V and 5 bases from J; junction bases left unmatched: 9. Germline V CDR1 and CDR2: MGHRA, YSYEKL. This CDR3 comprises 16 residues. The CDR3 loop reads CASSRGPRTGDQPQHF. The CDR3, as DNA: TGCGCCAGCAGCCGGGGGCCTAGGACAGGGGATCAGCCCCAGCATTTT.

This sequence joins TRBV2 and TRBJ2-3; 12 nucleotides match TRBD2. Germline CDR1 SNHLY, CDR2 FYNNEI. The CDR3 contains 16 residues. J was trimmed by 3 bases and V by 3 bases; bases with no gene match: 4. The chain's CDR3 is CASSEALAGGTDTQYF. The DNA for the CDR3 is TGTGCCAGCAGTGAGGCGCTAGCGGGAGGGACAGATACGCAGTATTTT.

The chain has TRBV27 and TRBJ2-7; tentative D call: TRBD2 (6 bases). This CDR3 spans 15 amino acids. Germline assignment: CDR1 MNHEY and CDR2 SMNVEV (reference sequence). The germline V and J ends were trimmed by 2 bases and 2 bases, with 13 bases remaining between them. The DNA of the CDR3 is TGTGCCAGCAGTTTACTAGCGCGACACCCCTACGAGCAGTACTTC. Its protein is CASSLLARHPYEQYF.

This chain links TRBV14 with TRBJ2-7; possible D gene TRBD1, 5 bases. V was pared by 0 bases and J by 0 bases, with 12 bases between. Germline CDR1 SGHDN, CDR2 FVKESK. The CDR3 covers 16 residues. CDR3 DNA sequence: TGTGCCAGCAGCCAAGATAAGGGGTTGAGCTCCTACGAGCAGTACTTC. Protein sequence: CASSQDKGLSSYEQYF.

This chain connects TRBV20-1 to TRBJ1-4, with D possibly being TRBD1 (5 bases). In germline, CDR1 is DFQATT, CDR2 SNEGSKA (reference sequence). The length of the CDR3 is 11 residues. With 5 bases removed from V and 12 bases from J, the gap between germline ends came to 13 bases. CDR3 region: CSACGAAELFF. The CDR3 coding sequence is TGCAGTGCTTGCGGGGCGGCCGAACTGTTTTTT.

V and J are TRBV6-5 and TRBJ2-7; TRBD2 aligns across 12 bases. Germline-derived CDR1 and CDR2 are MNHEY and SVGAGI. The CDR3 extends over 15 amino acids. Trimming removed 7 bases from V and 3 bases from J; junction bases left unmatched: 7. CDR3 loop: CASTSSGRDGYEQYF. The CDR3 DNA reads TGTGCCAGCACGTCTAGCGGGAGGGACGGCTACGAGCAGTACTTC.

The chain employs TRBV15 and TRBJ2-3; no clear D. V lost 0 bases and J lost 0, with 13 bases in between. CDR1 and CDR2 from the germline V gene are LNHNV and YYDKDF (reference sequence). This CDR3 comprises 17 residues. Here the CDR3 DNA reads TGTGCCACCAGCAGAGATTCTACAGACCTAAGCACAGATACGCAGTATTTT. The encoded protein is CATSRDSTDLSTDTQYF.

V is TRBV30 and J is TRBJ2-7, with 10 bases identical to TRBD1. CDR1 and CDR2 from the germline V gene are GTSNPN and SVGIG (reference sequence). V dropped 4 bases and J dropped 4; count of bases not matched to a gene: 13. CDR3 length equals 16 residues. DNA for the CDR3: TGTGCCTGGAACCCGGGGACAGGGGAGGGGGTTTACGAGCAGTACTTC. Its translation: CAWNPGTGEGVYEQYF.

The CDR3 loop is CASSKPGSPNYGYTF. The CDR3 nucleotides read TGTGCCAGCAGCAAACCCGGGAGCCCTAACTATGGCTACACCTTC. V is TRBV11-3 and J is TRBJ1-2; no clear D gene. Germline assignment: CDR1 SGHNT and CDR2 YENEEA. This CDR3 has 15 residues. Trimming removed 5 bases at V and 0 bases at J, with 13 bases between.

The gene calls are TRBV15 and TRBJ2-1, with D maybe TRBD1 (6 bases). The CDR3 is 15 amino acids. The germline V and J ends were trimmed by 1 base and 9 bases, with 16 bases remaining between them. Germline V gives CDR1 LNHNV, CDR2 YYDKDF (reference sequence). CDR3 in amino acids: CATSRVGRRQAEQFF. CDR3 in DNA: TGTGCCACCAGCAGAGTAGGTCGAAGACAGGCTGAGCAGTTCTTC.

J is TRBJ2-7 and V is TRBV15, with D possibly matching TRBD2 (5 bases). Germline loops: CDR1 LNHNV, CDR2 YYDKDF (reference sequence). V lost 3 bases to trimming and J lost 2 bases, with 8 bases between them. The CDR3 covers 13 residues. The CDR3 protein is CATSRSGTYEQYF. The CDR3 bases are TGTGCCACCAGCAGGTCGGGGACCTACGAGCAGTACTTC.

The chain joins TRBV4-3 to TRBJ1-4; 9 nucleotides match TRBD1. With V trimmed by 4 bases and J by 8 bases, 11 bases remained unmatched. CDR3 length: 16 amino acids. Germline CDR1 is LGHNA and CDR2 is YSLEER. This chain's CDR3 is CASSPNRDREGEKLFF. The CDR3 region has the DNA TGCGCCAGCAGCCCGAACCGGGACAGGGAGGGGGAAAAACTGTTTTTT.

This chain uses TRBV28 with TRBJ1-4; 7 positions match TRBD1. CDR3 length: 16 amino acids. The germline gives CDR1 MDHEN, CDR2 SYDVKM. V lost 5 bases to trimming and J lost 5 bases; unmatched junction nucleotides: 11. As DNA, the CDR3 is TGTGCCAGCAGTAACCGAAGGAAGACAGGGAATGAAAAACTGTTTTTT. Amino acid sequence: CASSNRRKTGNEKLFF.

The chain couples TRBV5-6 to TRBJ1-2; no clear D. CDR3 size: 15 residues. Trimming pared 0 bases from V and 4 bases from J, leaving 13 bases between. Germline loops: CDR1 SGHDT, CDR2 YYEEEE. The CDR3 DNA reads as TGTGCCAGCAGCTTGGGCAGGTTCTCCTTCTATGGCTACACCTTC. Protein: CASSLGRFSFYGYTF.

The chain carries TRBV27 and TRBJ2-1; a possible D gene is TRBD2 (5 bases). The CDR3 loop spans 11 amino acids. Trimming removed 2 bases from V and 13 bases from J, with 9 bases in between. Germline V gene sequence: CDR1 MNHEY, CDR2 SMNVEV (reference sequence). The CDR3 nucleotides read TGTGCCAGCAGTTTAGGTGGGAGTCAGTTCTTC. Protein: CASSLGGSQFF.

V is TRBV6-4 and J is TRBJ2-1, with 7 bases matching TRBD2. Trimming cost V 8 bases and J 7 bases; bases outside gene matches: 20. Germline V gives CDR1 MRHNA, CDR2 SNTAGT. The CDR3 totals 17 residues. DNA for the CDR3: TGTGCCAGCTCCCCAGCTAAGAGGGCGGGAGAGCGGAATGAGCAGTTCTTC. Amino acid sequence: CASSPAKRAGERNEQFF.

This clone was detected only a few times. The junction departs from the called germline gene at one end, perhaps through a read error. The genes are TRBV5-5 and TRBJ1-4; D is undetermined. The CDR3 totals 14 residues. The germline CDR1 and CDR2 sequences are SGHKS and YYEKEE (reference sequence). CDR3: CASTLGLIAEKLFF. DNA of the CDR3: TGTGCCAGCACCTTGGGGTTAATCGCGGAAAAACTGTTTTTT. Full variable domain (missing parts from reference TRBV5-5 and TRBJ1-4): DAGVTQSPTHLIKTRGQQVTLRCSPISGHKSVSWYQQVLGQGPQFIFQYYEKEERGRGNFPDRFSARQFPNYSSELNVNALLLGDSALYLCASTLGLIAEKLFFGSGTQLSVL.

This clone was seen only a few times. The gene calls are TRBV2 and TRBJ1-2; 8 bases align to TRBD1. The CDR3 sequence is 15 residues long. V lost 8 bases, J lost 0 bases, and 8 bases stayed unmatched. Germline assignment: CDR1 SNHLY and CDR2 FYNNEI. CDR3 bases: TGTGCCAGCGCTCGCTCCAGGGGGCCTAACTATGGCTACACCTTC. It translates to CASARSRGPNYGYTF.

V usage is TRBV11-2 and J usage is TRBJ1-4, with 9 bases matching TRBD1. V lost 5 bases, J lost 10 bases, and 8 bases stayed unmatched. The CDR3 covers 14 residues. From germline, CDR1 is SGHAT and CDR2 FQNNGV. The CDR3 DNA is TGTGCCAGCAGCCTGGGACAGGGTTTGGGAAAACTGTTTTTT. It is translated as CASSLGQGLGKLFF.

V is TRBV7-9 and J is TRBJ1-2; perhaps TRBD1 as D (5 bases). The V end lost 3 bases, the J end lost 7 bases, and 27 bases lay between the germline ends. In germline, CDR1 is SEHNR, CDR2 FQNEAQ (reference sequence). This CDR3 is 18 amino acids long. This CDR3 is CASSFPKEGPTPKFGYTF. Written as DNA, the CDR3 is TGTGCCAGCAGCTTCCCCAAGGAGGGGCCCACCCCGAAATTTGGCTACACCTTC.